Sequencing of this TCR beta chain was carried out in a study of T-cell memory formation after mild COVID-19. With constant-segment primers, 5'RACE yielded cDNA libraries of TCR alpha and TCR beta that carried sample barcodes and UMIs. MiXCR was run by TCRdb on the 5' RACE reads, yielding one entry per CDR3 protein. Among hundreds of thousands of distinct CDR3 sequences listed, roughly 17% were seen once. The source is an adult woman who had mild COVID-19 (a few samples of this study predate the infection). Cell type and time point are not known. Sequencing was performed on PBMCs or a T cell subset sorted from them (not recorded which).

The CDR3: CASSQDPGLTNEKLFF. DNA for the CDR3: TGCGCCAGCAGCCAAGACCCGGGCCTAACTAATGAAAAACTGTTTTTT. The chain carries TRBV4-1 and TRBJ1-4; D unclear. The V end was cut by 0 bases, the J end by 1 base, with 9 bases between. Germline lookup yields CDR1 MGHRA and CDR2 YSYEKL. There are 16 residues in the CDR3.